This T cell receptor (beta chain) was documented in a study of control samples from healthy donors and cancer patients. Germline V gives CDR1 SGHDT, CDR2 YYEEEE. This CDR3 is built from 15 residues. Germline trimming cut 4 bases from V and 2 bases from J; bases unmatched to any gene: 7. Sequencing used immunoSEQ multiplex PCR; TCRdb keeps in-frame clones, though not all of them. The sample has 79,000 or so clones; roughly nine tenths are singletons. This receptor was identified in a woman between 45 and 65 years old with colorectal cancer. This chain joins TRBV5-6 and TRBJ1-2; 8 nucleotides match TRBD1. The sequenced sample was PBMCs. The CDR3 reads CASSPGGLANYGYTF. The CDR3 DNA is TGTGCCAGCAGCCCAGGGGGCTTGGCCAACTATGGCTACACCTTC.